These 16 T cell receptor beta chains originate from one sample sequenced in a study of shared clonotypes between healthy human individuals. Using immunoSEQ multiplex PCR, the repertoire was profiled, and TCRdb retains in-frame clones only, with some absent. This sample has more than 850,000 clones, with approximately 80% found just once. Sequencing used memory CD4+ T cells from PBMCs. As to subset: CD45RA-negative fraction. Every receptor here comes from a man between 18 and 35 years old in good health. Some clones in this sample may be carry-over from other donors' samples.

The chain employs TRBV5-4 and TRBJ1-1, with unresolved D. CDR3 length equals 13 residues. The V end lost 2 bases, the J end lost 3 bases, and 8 bases lay between the germline ends. From germline, CDR1 is SGHNT and CDR2 YYREEE (reference sequence). The CDR3 region has the DNA TGTGCCAGCAGCTTTCAGGTCGACACTGAAGCTTTCTTT. Protein sequence: CASSFQVDTEAFF. Complete variable domain (other parts from reference TRBV5-4 and TRBJ1-1): ETGVTQSPTHLIKTRGQQVTLRCSSQSGHNTVSWYQQALGQGPQFIFQYYREEENGRGNFPPRFSGLQFPNYSSELNVNALELDDSALYLCASSFQVDTEAFFGQGTRLTVV.

The V and J genes are TRBV10-2 and TRBJ1-4; TRBD1 agrees at 7 bases. With 8 bases clipped from V and 2 bases from J, the junction kept 11 bases outside the gene matches. Germline assignment: CDR1 WSHSY and CDR2 SAAADI. This CDR3 has 16 amino acids. The CDR3 DNA follows: TGCGCCAGCCCGGGGGACAGCGTGACGACTAATGAAAAACTGTTTTTT. It is translated as CASPGDSVTTNEKLFF.

This clone came up once. The chain has TRBV7-2 and TRBJ1-5, with D hard to call. The V gene lost 1 base and the J gene lost 2 bases, with 12 bases spanning the gap. Germline V gives CDR1 SGHTA, CDR2 FQGNSA. The CDR3 is made up of 16 amino acids. CDR3: CASSLGTGLGNQPQHF. CDR3 nucleotide sequence: TGTGCCAGCAGCTTAGGGACGGGCCTTGGCAATCAGCCCCAGCATTTT.

V usage is TRBV28 and J usage is TRBJ1-5; D possibly corresponds to TRBD1 (5 bases). This CDR3 is 13 amino acids long. Trimming removed 6 bases at V and 4 bases at J, with 10 bases between. Germline CDR1 is MDHEN and CDR2 is SYDVKM. The DNA of the CDR3 is TGTGCCAGCAGCCGGACACTTAATCAGCCCCAGCATTTT. As protein: CASSRTLNQPQHF.

This chain joins TRBV27 and TRBJ1-5, with a possible D match to TRBD1 (5 bases). CDR3 length: 15 residues. Germline assignment: CDR1 MNHEY and CDR2 SMNVEV (reference sequence). V was shortened by 3 bases and J by 5 bases, with 14 bases between the two germline ends. CDR3 in amino acids: CASSFHGGVYQPQHF. In nucleotides, the CDR3 is TGTGCCAGCAGTTTTCACGGGGGGGTCTATCAGCCCCAGCATTTT.

The CDR3 sequence is CASSKPGQGSYGYTF. The DNA of the CDR3 is TGTGCCAGCAGTAAACCGGGACAGGGAAGCTATGGCTACACCTTC. The chain links TRBV28 to TRBJ1-2; 9 nucleotides match TRBD1. Trimming cost V 5 bases and J 4 bases; bases outside gene matches: 8. The CDR3 runs 15 residues. The germline gives CDR1 MDHEN, CDR2 SYDVKM.

This clone turned up a few times. V is TRBV29-1 and J is TRBJ1-1, with D possibly matching TRBD1 (6 bases). Deletions cut 6 bases from V and 5 bases from J, with 16 bases between. The CDR3 runs 13 residues. From germline, CDR1 is SQVTM and CDR2 ANQGSEA. CDR3 in DNA: TGCAGCGTCGCCATTACACAGGGAACTGAAGCTTTCTTT. Residues: CSVAITQGTEAFF.

The rearrangement uses TRBV7-9 and TRBJ1-2; D perhaps matches TRBD1 (5 bases). Trimming cost V 2 bases and J 8 bases, with 12 bases left between them. CDR1 and CDR2 from the germline V gene are SEHNR and FQNEAQ (reference sequence). The CDR3 is 13 residues long. The CDR3 DNA reads as TGTGCCAGCAGCTTAAGCGCAGGGAAAGGCTACACCTTC. Amino acids: CASSLSAGKGYTF.

The rearrangement joins TRBV28 to TRBJ1-2, with unresolved D. Germline V gives CDR1 MDHEN, CDR2 SYDVKM. This CDR3 is 13 amino acids long. V was cut by 6 bases and J by 0 bases, with 8 bases left in between. The CDR3 reads CASSPQTNYGYTF. CDR3 nucleotides: TGTGCCAGCAGCCCCCAAACTAACTATGGCTACACCTTC.

V and J are TRBV21-1 and TRBJ1-4; the table's D gene call, TRBD1, was not cross checked with the DNA. TRBV21-1 is listed as a pseudogene. This CDR3 is built from 15 residues. CDR3 protein: CASSTHDRPYEKLFF. The CDR3 coding sequence is TGTGCCAGCAGCACGCATGACAGACCCTACGAAAAACTGTTTTTT.

The CDR3 nucleotides read TGCGCCAGCAGCCACTTAACGGGACAGGGAAGGGAGACCCAGTACTTC. Translation gives CASSHLTGQGRETQYF. The chain links TRBV4-1 to TRBJ2-5; 9 nucleotides agree with TRBD1. CDR1 is MGHRA, CDR2 YSYEKL, per germline. The CDR3 is 16 residues long. V lost 3 bases and J lost 5; bases outside the gene matches: 10.

The chain uses TRBV5-1 and TRBJ2-7, with D possibly TRBD1 on 5 matching bases. Germline values: CDR1 SGHRS, CDR2 YFSETQ. The CDR3 contains 11 residues. V was cut by 5 bases and J by 2 bases, with 5 bases left in between. The CDR3 loop reads CASRDTYEQYF. Written as DNA, the CDR3 is TGCGCCAGCAGGGACACCTACGAGCAGTACTTC.

The J gene is TRBJ1-2, the V gene TRBV7-9; 7 bases fit TRBD1. CDR1 is SEHNR and CDR2 is FQNEAQ in the germline V gene (reference sequence). After removal of 0 bases from V and 4 bases from J, the junction contained 2 bases not matched to a gene. This CDR3 is 14 amino acids long. The CDR3 loop is CASSLADRAYGYTF. The CDR3 DNA is TGTGCCAGCAGCTTAGCCGACAGGGCCTATGGCTACACCTTC.

This chain uses TRBV5-8 with TRBJ1-2; the match to TRBD1 covers 12 bases. CDR1 is SGHTS, CDR2 YDEGEE, per germline. The CDR3 runs to 15 residues. Trimming took 4 bases from V and 7 from J; bases not matched to a gene: 8. CDR3 nucleotide sequence: TGTGCCAGCAGCCTTCCGGGACAGGGGGCGGGTGGCTACACCTTC. As protein: CASSLPGQGAGGYTF.

This chain connects TRBV11-2 to TRBJ2-3, with 9 nucleotides matching TRBD2. Germline CDR1 is SGHAT and CDR2 is FQNNGV. The CDR3 loop spans 16 amino acids. Unmatched junction bases numbered 7, after V lost 5 bases and J lost 1 base. In DNA, the CDR3 is TGTGCCAGCAGCCCAAGTAGCGGGGGACGCACAGATACGCAGTATTTT. Translating gives CASSPSSGGRTDTQYF.

The V gene is TRBV5-4, the J gene TRBJ2-5; 11 bases line up with TRBD1. This CDR3 is built from 16 residues. Losses at the gene ends were 4 bases for V and 2 bases for J; bases not matched to a gene: 7. Germline CDR1 and CDR2: SGHNT and YYREEE (reference sequence). The CDR3 nucleotides are TGTGCCAGCAGCCTTCTGGACAGGGGGCGGCAAGAGACCCAGTACTTC. This encodes CASSLLDRGRQETQYF.